The present entry profiles one T cell receptor beta chain with its context. The antigen is not known. This sample stems from a study of CD4 T cells in relation to SARS-CoV-2 and coronaviruses. Repertoires were generated with immunoSEQ multiplex PCR, while TCRdb's copy carries only in-frame clones and drops some. Among about 12,000 clones listed, less than 80% were seen once. Unexposed donor CD4+ T cells date from about 2011-2018, before the COVID-19 pandemic. After nine to ten days of culture, CD4+ T cells were isolated. The sequenced material came from CD4+ T cells from PBMCs, cultured in vitro. This TCR came from a human donor in good health.

CDR3 bases: TGTGCCAGTAGTATTGGGGGACATAACAATGAGCAGTTCTTC. Residues: CASSIGGHNNEQFF. The J gene is TRBJ2-1, the V gene TRBV19, with a tentative D call TRBD1 (6 bases). The CDR3 sequence is 14 residues long. Per the germline V gene, CDR1 is LNHDA and CDR2 is SQIVND (reference sequence). V was trimmed by 3 bases and J by 5 bases, leaving 11 bases between them.